Listed below are T cell receptor beta chains from one sample, sequenced in a study of T-cell memory formation after mild COVID-19. TCRdb called the 5' RACE reads again in MiXCR, with one record for every CDR3 protein. The repertoire holds approximately 40,000 distinct CDR3 sequences, about an eighth seen once, with under 30% in the top ten. The sequenced material came from PBMCs or a T cell subset sorted from them (not recorded which). The receptors stem from a man in his late teens or twenties who had mild COVID-19 (a few samples of this study predate the infection). Cell type and time point are not known. CDR3s include the opening cysteine and the closing phenylalanine or tryptophan. D genes are given only for firm matches. Clone size is shown for a subset of rows, as once, few, many or a class of expanded clone.

V	length	D	size	J	CDR3	DNA
TRBV12-3/TRBV12-4	14	.	many	TRBJ2-5	CASRDHRVIETQYF	TGTGCCAGCAGAGATCACAGGGTTATCGAGACCCAGTACTTC
TRBV4-2	16	TRBD2	medium-sized	TRBJ2-6	CASSQEAGAGANVLTF	TGTGCCAGCAGCCAAGAAGCGGGGGCTGGGGCCAACGTCCTGACTTTC
TRBV20-1	15	TRBD1	few	TRBJ2-3	CSASPGQASTDTQYF	TGCAGTGCAAGTCCGGGACAGGCTAGCACAGATACGCAGTATTTT
TRBV6-2/TRBV6-3	12	.	few	TRBJ2-5	CASAASEETQYF	TGTGCCAGCGCCGCATCGGAGGAGACCCAGTACTTC
TRBV5-4	15	.	many	TRBJ1-1	CASSLSTRMNTEAFF	TGTGCCAGCAGCTTATCCACCAGGATGAACACTGAAGCTTTCTTT
TRBV4-1	15	.	many	TRBJ1-5	CASSQDRSGGQPQHF	TGCGCCAGCAGCCAAGATAGGTCGGGCGGTCAGCCCCAGCATTTT
TRBV20-1	14	TRBD1	many	TRBJ2-7	CSASETGGSYEQYF	TGCAGTGCTAGCGAGACAGGGGGTTCCTACGAGCAGTACTTC
TRBV7-2	13	.	many	TRBJ2-2	CASSFLSTGELFF	TGTGCCAGCAGCTTCCTCTCTACCGGGGAGCTGTTTTTT
TRBV11-1	15	.	many	TRBJ1-1	CASSLGGRINTEAFF	TGTGCCAGCAGCTTAGGGGGACGGATTAACACTGAAGCTTTCTTT
TRBV20-1	13	TRBD1	few	TRBJ1-4	CSARARGNEKLFF	TGCAGTGCTAGAGCCAGGGGGAATGAAAAACTGTTTTTT
TRBV7-2	14	.	.	TRBJ1-6	CASRPDRSNSPLHF	TGTGCCAGCAGGCCCGACAGAAGCAATTCACCCCTCCACTTT
TRBV12-5	12	.	many	TRBJ2-1	CASGSATTEQFF	TGTGCTAGTGGCTCGGCCACTACTGAGCAGTTCTTC
TRBV5-6	14	TRBD2	.	TRBJ2-3	CASSLSGRTDTQYF	TGTGCCAGCAGCTTAAGCGGGAGAACAGATACGCAGTATTTT
TRBV6-1	13	.	many	TRBJ2-1	CASSDEARGNQFF	TGTGCCAGCAGTGACGAGGCTAGGGGGAACCAGTTCTTC
TRBV5-1	18	.	many	TRBJ2-3	CASSLIGSGGTLTDTQYF	TGCGCCAGCAGCTTGATTGGGTCGGGCGGGACTCTCACAGATACGCAGTATTTT
TRBV5-1	14	TRBD1	many	TRBJ2-5	CASSSQTGGETQYF	TGCGCCAGCAGCTCCCAGACAGGGGGAGAGACCCAGTACTTC
TRBV29-1	13	.	many	TRBJ1-1	CSAAQGTNTEAFF	TGCAGCGCTGCGCAGGGGACGAACACTGAAGCTTTCTTT
TRBV28	14	.	many	TRBJ1-6	CASSLGAGNSPLHF	TGTGCCAGCAGTTTGGGGGCAGGAAATTCACCCCTCCACTTT
TRBV30	15	TRBD1	few	TRBJ1-5	CAWSPRGRGHQPQHF	TGTGCCTGGAGTCCTCGGGGCAGGGGGCATCAGCCCCAGCATTTT
TRBV10-2	16	.	few	TRBJ1-1	CASIKVVGALEPTAFF	TGCGCCAGCATCAAAGTCGTCGGGGCCCTCGAGCCGACAGCTTTCTTT
TRBV7-2	15	.	many	TRBJ1-1	CASSSMSQGNTEAFF	TGTGCCAGCAGCTCGATGTCCCAGGGGAACACTGAAGCTTTCTTT
TRBV5-1	14	TRBD2	many	TRBJ2-1	CASSLLAGGNEQFF	TGCGCCAGCAGCTTACTAGCGGGGGGGAATGAGCAGTTCTTC
TRBV7-3	15	TRBD2	.	TRBJ2-1	CASSLGTSGYNEQFF	TGTGCCAGCAGCTTAGGGACTAGCGGATACAATGAGCAGTTCTTC
TRBV7-6	15	.	.	TRBJ2-1	CASSLSVDSYTEQFF	TGTGCCAGCAGCTTAAGCGTGGACTCCTACACTGAGCAGTTCTTC
TRBV7-8	16	TRBD2	many	TRBJ2-1	CASSRRLAGGSVEQFF	TGTGCCAGCAGCCGTAGACTAGCGGGGGGGTCTGTTGAGCAGTTCTTC
TRBV20-1	16	TRBD1	medium-sized	TRBJ1-5	CSARDRTGGGHQPQHF	TGCAGTGCTAGAGATCGGACAGGGGGAGGGCATCAGCCCCAGCATTTT
TRBV7-8	13	TRBD1	many	TRBJ2-1	CASSLRTGNEQFF	TGTGCCAGCAGCTTACGGACAGGGAATGAGCAGTTCTTC
TRBV4-1	16	.	many	TRBJ2-2	CASSQGSQGWGGELFF	TGCGCCAGCAGCCAAGGGTCTCAGGGGTGGGGCGGGGAGCTGTTTTTT
TRBV4-1	13	.	medium-sized	TRBJ2-2	CASSQASTGELFF	TGCGCCAGCAGCCAAGCGTCCACCGGGGAGCTGTTTTTT
TRBV24-1	13	.	many	TRBJ2-5	CATSGIFQETQYF	TGTGCCACCAGCGGAATATTCCAAGAGACCCAGTACTTC
TRBV13	14	TRBD2	.	TRBJ2-1	CASSPRTSGNEQFF	TGTGCCAGCAGCCCTCGGACTAGCGGGAATGAGCAGTTCTTC
TRBV6-6	14	.	many	TRBJ2-1	CASSLGRGNNEQFF	TGTGCCAGCAGTTTAGGTAGGGGAAACAATGAGCAGTTCTTC
TRBV6-2/TRBV6-3	13	.	many	TRBJ1-5	CASRQGSDQPQHF	TGTGCCAGCAGACAGGGAAGCGATCAGCCCCAGCATTTT
TRBV5-1	13	.	many	TRBJ2-1	CASSLALDDEQFF	TGCGCCAGCAGCTTGGCCCTGGACGATGAGCAGTTCTTC
TRBV13	16	.	.	TRBJ2-3	CASSPLRETTTDTQYF	TGTGCCAGCAGCCCCCTCCGGGAAACCACCACAGATACGCAGTATTTT
TRBV2	14	.	.	TRBJ1-1	CASSSGTENTEAFF	TGTGCCAGCAGTTCCGGGACGGAGAACACTGAAGCTTTCTTT
TRBV3-1	12	TRBD1	few	TRBJ1-3	CASSPTGATLYF	TGTGCCAGCAGCCCGACAGGGGCCACCTTATATTTT
TRBV5-1	16	.	many	TRBJ2-3	CASRPGGAASTDTQYF	TGCGCCAGCAGACCCGGAGGGGCGGCTAGCACAGATACGCAGTATTTT
TRBV25-1	14	.	.	TRBJ2-5	CASGSSANQETQYF	TGTGCCAGCGGTTCTAGCGCCAACCAAGAGACCCAGTACTTC
TRBV20-1	16	TRBD2	many	TRBJ2-3	CSATPRGSGEPDTQYF	TGCAGTGCTACCCCCCGGGGTAGCGGGGAACCAGATACGCAGTATTTT
TRBV11-2	13	.	many	TRBJ1-6	CASTLWGDSPLHF	TGTGCCAGCACCCTCTGGGGAGATTCACCCCTCCACTTT
TRBV27	13	.	many	TRBJ2-3	CASSLGGTDTQYF	TGTGCCAGCAGTTTAGGAGGCACAGATACGCAGTATTTT